These T cell receptor beta chains were read from a single sample in a study of T-cell memory formation after mild COVID-19. TCRdb re-derived calls from the 5' RACE reads in MiXCR, one entry per CDR3 protein. The table has about 430,000 distinct CDR3 sequences, 20% to 30% seen once. Sequencing used PBMCs or a T cell subset sorted from them (not recorded which). The receptor set was obtained from an adult woman who had mild COVID-19 (a few samples of this study predate the infection). Cell type and time point are not known. The conserved cysteine and the conserved F or W are not part of the CDR3 here.

v_call	cdr3_aa
TRBV5-1	ASSLGLPEQF
TRBV24-1	ATSDSGTDGGYT
TRBV12-3/TRBV12-4	ASSVRGRDSYEQY
TRBV5-1	ASHPEAGELYNEQF
TRBV12-3/TRBV12-4	ASSSAEWVTLYNEQF
TRBV30	AWSVQAGVINIQY
TRBV5-6	ASSPGQEPTDTQY
TRBV19	ASSNRGRYTGELF
TRBV6-6	ASSSSFTSVGKETQY
TRBV4-2	ASSQDTGGGNTIY
TRBV7-3	ASSTGLAGSGAFTNEQF
TRBV7-6	ASSPGGVAGTSDTQY
TRBV6-5	ASSYGGAGLDGYT
TRBV4-2	ASSQEDDEQF